This T cell receptor (beta chain) was obtained from a study of shared clonotypes between healthy human individuals (dated by TCRdb to about 2020). Regarding the complete study: A few men and two women, aged 18 to 49 years, made up the cohort. For each donor, three plates each were used for CD4 naive and CD4 memory, two plates were used for CD8 naive, and one plate was used for CD8 memory. The study deeply sequenced blood TCR repertoires of about five healthy adults to estimate repertoire size and the extent of clonotype sharing between individuals. Libraries were prepared and TCR repertoires were sequenced by different laboratories using diverse techniques, in order to increase sequencing depth and limit assay-specific biases. Each donor's leukapheresis produced roughly between about 0.85 and 10 billion PBMCs. What the work shows at the level of the full study, not this receptor alone: Estimated clonotype richness was generally larger for naive than for memory subsets. Incomplete sequencing was indicated by rarefaction of sorted-subset datasets, despite the large sequencing depth. Compared with non-shared clonotypes, clonotypes shared by all four sorted-subset donors had higher generation probabilities. Based on pairwise subsampling, the degree of clonotype sharing among donors was expected to be affected by sequencing depth. Sharing across a few donors was observed for around 5% of naive CD4, over 3% of naive CD8, 2.3% of memory CD4, and roughly 0.43% of memory CD8 clonotypes. Sampling was restricted to blood, and TCR repertoires in tissue are likely to differ from TCR repertoires in blood. Because the study included a small number of donors, the genetic and exposure-history diversity represented was limited.

CD8 naive samples consisted of CD45RO-negative cells that were positively selected for CCR7, yielding a CD45RA+CCR7+ population without TemRA cells. Donors were healthy HIV-negative adults with no recently reported acute infections or vaccinations. All donors were Caucasian adults living in Nashville, Tennessee, USA. Blood was obtained by leukapheresis, after which PBMCs were separated by Ficoll-Histopaque density gradient centrifugation and cryopreserved in liquid nitrogen vapor phase. Purity and quantity of every magnetically sorted T cell population were checked by analytical flow cytometry. Each sorted fraction had its genomic DNA isolated and then quantified by UV absorbance on a Nanodrop 2000c. Trimming takes 4 bases from V and 4 bases from J, and the germline ends sit 17 bases apart. The CDR3 has 15 amino acids, counting the end cysteine and phenylalanine. Only the CDR3 part of the read is kept: 45 bases, read in frame from the first base. According to the germline V gene, CDR1 reads SGHDT and CDR2 reads YYEEEE.

Using the deep immunoSEQ assay, TCR CDR3 regions were amplified from genomic DNA by multiplex PCR. Genomic DNA extracted from each cell subset was distributed evenly over all wells of several immunoSEQ 96-well plates, and each plate served as one replicate. For sorted subsets, about 210 ng of genomic DNA, equivalent to around 30,000 T cell genomes, went into each replicate PCR. Purified libraries were quantified with a Qubit 3.0 fluorometer, sized on a Bioanalyzer 2100, and re-quantified with the KAPA Library Quantification kit. Each immunoSEQ 96-well plate was sequenced on its own single-read 150-cycle Illumina NextSeq 550 flow cell. In the original analysis: Because the immunoSEQ output included only junctional sequences and no quality scores, the filtering could not be the same as the filtering used for full-length reads. To assign V/J genes and CDR3, sequences were annotated against IMGT germline references using PyIR, a Python wrapper for IgBLAST v1.9. Any read was removed if the V/J assignment was weak (E-value above 1e-6), the CDR3 was missing, or the read contained stop codons, out-of-frame junctions, or ambiguous translated residues. A V3J clonotype was defined by an identical inferred V gene, J gene, and CDR3 amino acid sequence. Percentage overlap between repertoires was calculated by dividing the number of shared unique clonotypes by the size of the smaller repertoire. RTK rarefaction, the Chao1 estimator, and Recon v2.1 estimates of unobserved clonotypes were used to assess repertoire richness. OLGA was used to compute generation probabilities for all TCRbeta clonotypes that the gDNA method yielded from four donors. This is the immuneACCESS table as TCRdb keeps it, with only in-frame sequences that have V and J called. A part of the clones is gone; compared with another copy, unresolved V genes explain less than half, and the rest is unexplained. V, J and clone size are taken as reported in that table, and D and trimming were inferred from the DNA itself. The sample yields around 640,000 clones; around 96% were counted once. Approximately 0.12% of the sample belongs to the ten largest clones.

Of note for this clone: Its antigen is currently not known. No much larger clone is present one base from it, and per-base qualities are unavailable.

The sequence is built from TRBV5-6 and TRBJ1-1, with a weak D call of TRBD1 (6 bases match). This TCR derives from a woman in her 30s in good health. Sequenced material: naive CD8+ T cells sorted from blood. The sample's cell subset or site label is to be understood as: CD45RA+CCR7+. The CDR3 protein sequence reads: CASSPDPGRGTEAFF. The nucleotide sequence is TGTGCCAGCAGCCCCGACCCGGGCAGGGGCACTGAAGCTTTCTTT.